The rows below give T cell receptor beta chains drawn from one sample of a study of graft-versus-host responses after intestinal transplantation. The table came from immunoSEQ multiplex PCR; TCRdb's copy has only in-frame clones and leaves some out. This table holds approximately 74,000 clones, roughly 90% found once. This specimen was PBMCs, taken 98 days after intestinal transplantation. The receptors were gathered from a human patient who received an intestinal transplant, so some T cells may come from the graft donor. CDR3s include the opening cysteine and the closing phenylalanine or tryptophan. The order of the fields is D gene, V gene, J gene, clone size, CDR3 protein, CDR3 DNA. A D gene is named only where the DNA matches it firmly. The size of a clone is reported for some rows only, either as once, few or many, or as a class for expanded clones.

d_gene: NA
v_gene: TRBV5-6
j_gene: TRBJ2-7
abundance: once
CDR3aa: CASSYTDRAYEQYF
CDR3nt: TGTGCCAGCAGCTACACCGACAGAGCCTACGAGCAGTACTTC

d_gene: NA
v_gene: TRBV28
j_gene: TRBJ2-4
abundance: NA
CDR3aa: CASSRRRRRAIIAKNIQYF
CDR3nt: TGTGCCAGCAGTAGGCGTCGACGAAGGGCCATTATAGCCAAAAACATTCAGTACTTC

d_gene: TRBD2
v_gene: TRBV7-3
j_gene: TRBJ2-2
abundance: few
CDR3aa: CASSPGGTGELFF
CDR3nt: TGTGCCAGCAGCCCGGGGGGTACCGGAGAGCTGTTTTTT

d_gene: NA
v_gene: TRBV19
j_gene: TRBJ2-3
abundance: NA
CDR3aa: CASSIVGITDTQYF
CDR3nt: TGTGCCAGTAGTATAGTAGGGATCACAGATACGCAGTATTTT

d_gene: TRBD2
v_gene: TRBV29-1
j_gene: TRBJ2-3
abundance: NA
CDR3aa: CSVVGLAGEAGTDTQYF
CDR3nt: TGCAGCGTTGTTGGCCTAGCGGGAGAGGCGGGCACAGATACGCAGTATTTT

d_gene: TRBD2
v_gene: TRBV10-3
j_gene: TRBJ2-7
abundance: few
CDR3aa: CAISETSGYEQYF
CDR3nt: TGTGCCATCAGTGAGACTAGCGGGTACGAGCAGTACTTC

d_gene: TRBD2
v_gene: TRBV10-1
j_gene: TRBJ2-1
abundance: NA
CDR3aa: CASSETRRGGEQFF
CDR3nt: TGCGCCAGCAGTGAGACGAGGCGGGGGGGAGAGCAGTTCTTC

d_gene: TRBD2
v_gene: TRBV4-1
j_gene: TRBJ2-1
abundance: NA
CDR3aa: CASSQGLARGLSYNEQFF
CDR3nt: TGCGCCAGCAGCCAAGGACTAGCCCGAGGCTTATCCTACAATGAGCAGTTCTTC

d_gene: TRBD2
v_gene: TRBV13
j_gene: TRBJ2-1
abundance: once
CDR3aa: CASSSPGLAGGPSYNEQFF
CDR3nt: TGTGCCAGCAGCTCTCCGGGACTAGCGGGAGGGCCCTCCTACAATGAGCAGTTCTTC

d_gene: TRBD1
v_gene: TRBV5-5
j_gene: TRBJ2-3
abundance: NA
CDR3aa: CASSLRTGADTQYF
CDR3nt: TGTGCCAGCAGCTTGAGGACAGGGGCAGATACGCAGTATTTT

d_gene: NA
v_gene: TRBV27
j_gene: TRBJ1-2
abundance: NA
CDR3aa: CASSLGTGLYGYTF
CDR3nt: TGTGCCAGCAGTTTAGGGACGGGGCTTTATGGCTACACCTTC

d_gene: TRBD2
v_gene: TRBV27
j_gene: TRBJ2-7
abundance: NA
CDR3aa: CASSYTTSGSSYEQYF
CDR3nt: TGTGCCAGCAGTTACACTACTAGCGGGAGCTCCTACGAGCAGTACTTC

d_gene: NA
v_gene: TRBV15
j_gene: TRBJ1-4
abundance: NA
CDR3aa: CATSRDQTTTNEKLFF
CDR3nt: TGTGCCACCAGCAGAGATCAGACGACAACTAATGAAAAACTGTTTTTT

d_gene: NA
v_gene: TRBV4-2
j_gene: TRBJ2-1
abundance: NA
CDR3aa: CASSQDLVWYNEQFF
CDR3nt: TGTGCCAGCAGCCAAGATTTAGTCTGGTACAATGAGCAGTTCTTC

d_gene: NA
v_gene: TRBV19
j_gene: TRBJ2-3
abundance: NA
CDR3aa: CASRTGTGGPDTQYF
CDR3nt: TGTGCCAGTAGGACAGGGACGGGGGGCCCAGATACGCAGTATTTT

d_gene: NA
v_gene: TRBV6-1
j_gene: TRBJ1-2
abundance: NA
CDR3aa: CASSDPLNGYTF
CDR3nt: TGTGCCAGCAGTGACCCTCTGAATGGCTACACCTTC

d_gene: NA
v_gene: TRBV6-5
j_gene: TRBJ1-1
abundance: NA
CDR3aa: CASSYSTGNTEAFF
CDR3nt: TGTGCCAGCAGTTACTCGACAGGGAACACTGAAGCTTTCTTT

d_gene: NA
v_gene: TRBV29-1
j_gene: TRBJ1-6
abundance: NA
CDR3aa: CSVAQVSSYNSPLHF
CDR3nt: TGCAGCGTTGCCCAGGTGAGCTCCTATAATTCACCCCTCCACTTT

d_gene: NA
v_gene: TRBV6-1
j_gene: TRBJ1-4
abundance: NA
CDR3aa: CASTPQGGEKLFF
CDR3nt: TGTGCCAGCACTCCCCAGGGAGGGGAAAAACTGTTTTTT

d_gene: TRBD2
v_gene: TRBV28
j_gene: TRBJ2-1
abundance: NA
CDR3aa: CATLTSGRPNEQFF
CDR3nt: TGTGCCACTCTGACTAGCGGGAGACCCAATGAGCAGTTCTTC

d_gene: NA
v_gene: TRBV9
j_gene: TRBJ2-7
abundance: NA
CDR3aa: CASSGDWAEGTYEQYF
CDR3nt: TGTGCCAGCAGCGGGGATTGGGCCGAGGGAACCTACGAGCAGTACTTC